The 11 T cell receptor beta chains in this list originate from one sample, sequenced in a study of beta chain features in type 1 diabetes. Since all of the isolated RNA was reverse transcribed, expressed TCRB transcripts were what got sequenced. Data came from immunoSEQ multiplex PCR; TCRdb stores just in-frame clones and leaves some out. The table shows 150,000 to 200,000 clones, with approximately 9.1% occurring only once. Sequencing was performed on central memory CD4+ T cells from blood. Receptor source: a woman aged 18-29 years in good health.

This clone was counted between two and nine times. This chain connects TRBV18 to TRBJ2-3, with 7 bases identical to TRBD1. There are 15 residues in the CDR3. Unmatched junction bases numbered 4, after V lost 3 bases and J lost 1 base. Germline V gene data show CDR1 as KGHSH and CDR2 as LQKENI. The CDR3 DNA reads TGTGCCAGCTCACCCATCGGACAGGGCACAGATACGCAGTATTTT. This translates into CASSPIGQGTDTQYF.

This clone has only a few counts. The rearrangement links TRBV28 to TRBJ2-7; 7 bases align to TRBD1. CDR1 is MDHEN, CDR2 SYDVKM, per germline. The CDR3 consists of 13 residues. V dropped 8 bases and J dropped 3; count of bases not matched to a gene: 7. The CDR3 bases are TGTGCCAGCGGGACAGTCCCCTTCTACGAGCAGTACTTC. Protein: CASGTVPFYEQYF.

This clone was recorded a few times. The chain links TRBV7-2 to TRBJ2-3; 8 bases fit TRBD2. The CDR3 totals 15 residues. Germline V gene data show CDR1 as SGHTA and CDR2 as FQGNSA. Trimming cost V 3 bases and J 3 bases; bases outside gene matches: 5. The CDR3 sequence is CASSLGLELTDTQYF. The CDR3 region has the DNA TGTGCCAGCAGCTTGGGACTAGAGTTGACAGATACGCAGTATTTT.

V usage is TRBV11-3 and J usage is TRBJ1-1; possible D gene TRBD1, 5 bases. This CDR3 has 15 residues. Looked up from germline, CDR1 is SGHNT and CDR2 is YENEEA. V was clipped by 1 base and J by 1 base, with 10 bases between them. DNA for the CDR3: TGTGCCAGCAGCTTAGGGGGCAGCGCGAACACTGAAGCTTTCTTT. Its protein product is CASSLGGSANTEAFF.

A few counts support this clone. The chain recombines TRBV10-3 with TRBJ2-7, with 11 bases matching TRBD1. V gave up 10 bases and J gave up 0 bases; unmatched junction bases: 5. The CDR3 spans 14 residues. Per germline, CDR1 ENHRY and CDR2 SYGVKD. CDR3 sequence (DNA): TGTGCCACTGGACAGGGGGCGAGCTCCTACGAGCAGTACTTC. Protein product: CATGQGASSYEQYF.

The chain combines TRBV18 with TRBJ1-5; D is ambiguous. Between the trimmed V and J ends, which lost 6 bases and 6 bases, there was a span of 12 bases. CDR3 size: 13 residues. Germline V gene lookup returns CDR1 KGHSH and CDR2 LQKENI. The CDR3 region is CASSPTESQPQHF. The CDR3, as DNA: TGTGCCAGCTCCCCAACGGAGAGTCAGCCCCAGCATTTT.

This clone appeared a few times. The chain links TRBV5-6 to TRBJ2-4; maybe TRBD1 (6 bases). The CDR3 is 15 residues long. The germline V gene has CDR1 SGHDT and CDR2 YYEEEE. V lost 4 bases and J lost 6, with 17 bases in between. The CDR3 sequence is CASSEPGQLGNIQYF. The CDR3, as DNA: TGTGCCAGCAGCGAGCCTGGACAGCTTGGAAACATTCAGTACTTC.

This clone was seen a few times. The J gene is TRBJ1-2, the V gene TRBV6-5; tentatively, D is TRBD1 (5 bases). The germline gives CDR1 MNHEY, CDR2 SVGAGI. The V gene lost 6 bases and the J gene lost 2 bases, with 10 bases spanning the gap. The CDR3 runs to 13 residues. This chain's CDR3 is CASRQDLNYGYTF. CDR3 DNA sequence: TGTGCCAGCAGACAGGATTTAAACTATGGCTACACCTTC.

In this sample, this clone turned up a few times. The chain is built from TRBV4-2 and TRBJ1-4, with no clear D. Germline V lookup: CDR1 LGHNA, CDR2 YNFKEQ. CDR3 length: 11 residues. The V end was cut by 6 bases, the J end by 8 bases, with 7 bases between. The CDR3: CASSEGEKLFF. The DNA of the CDR3 is TGTGCCAGCAGTGAGGGAGAAAAACTGTTTTTT.

This chain joins TRBV9 and TRBJ2-2, with D unresolved. The CDR3 length is 16 residues. Germline-derived CDR1 and CDR2 are SGDLS and YYNGEE. Trimming removed 4 bases from V and 4 bases from J, with 17 bases in between. CDR3 sequence: CASSLTGSSSTGELFF. CDR3 DNA sequence: TGTGCCAGCAGCTTAACCGGGTCATCGAGCACCGGGGAGCTGTTTTTT.

The chain joins TRBV7-9 to TRBJ2-5; TRBD2 is a possible D gene (5 bases). Looked up from germline, CDR1 is SEHNR and CDR2 is FQNEAQ (reference sequence). This CDR3 region has 13 residues. V was trimmed by 3 bases and J by 2 bases, leaving 7 bases between them. CDR3 residues: CASSLRVQETQYF. The CDR3 bases are TGTGCCAGCAGCTTGAGGGTTCAAGAGACCCAGTACTTC.